Listed below are T cell receptor beta chains from one sample, sequenced in a study of T cell therapy after organ transplantation. The antigens for these receptors are not known. Sequencing used immunoSEQ multiplex PCR; TCRdb keeps in-frame clones, though not all of them. The sample lists about 15,000 clones, over 75% occurring once. Specimen: CD8+ T cells from blood, collected after autologous CMV-specific T cell therapy. These receptors all stem from a human patient who had received a solid organ transplant and had CMV disease. Some T cells may be transferred from the graft donor. CDR3s include the opening cysteine and the closing phenylalanine or tryptophan. Each record gives: J gene, clone size, D gene, V gene, CDR3 DNA, CDR3 protein. The D gene is left open where the match is weak. Size tells how often a clone was seen (once, few, many) or the class of an expanded clone, and some rows leave it out.

TRBJ2-1 once TRBD2 TRBV2 TGTGCCAGCAGTGCTAGCGGGAGCGCCTACAATGAGCAGTTCTTC CASSASGSAYNEQFF
TRBJ2-1 - - TRBV2 TGTGCCAGAGGGCGGGCAGCCAATGAGCAGTTCTTC CARGRAANEQFF
TRBJ1-2 - TRBD1 TRBV14 TGTGCCAGCAGCCCGACCCTAAAACAAACAGGGGTTGGCGGCTACACCTTC CASSPTLKQTGVGGYTF
TRBJ1-2 - - TRBV25-1 TGTGCCAGTGGGCACAGGGTCTATGGCTACACCTTC CASGHRVYGYTF
TRBJ1-2 - TRBD1 TRBV6-1 TGTGCCAGCAGTGTTTCGGACAGGGGGTATGGCTACACCTTC CASSVSDRGYGYTF
TRBJ2-5 - TRBD1 TRBV5-6 TGTGCCAGCAGCTTAACTCTGGGACAGGGAGGCCAAGAGACCCAGTACTTC CASSLTLGQGGQETQYF
TRBJ2-1 once TRBD2 TRBV7-2 TGTGCCAGCAGCTATAGCGGGTTGGGGAGTGAGCAGTTCTTC CASSYSGLGSEQFF
TRBJ2-5 - - TRBV11-2 TGTGCCAGCAGCTTAATCTACAGGGCCCAAGAGACCCAGTACTTC CASSLIYRAQETQYF
TRBJ2-2 - TRBD2 TRBV13 TGTGCCAGCAGCTCAGGACTAGCCCCCGGGGAGCTGTTTTTT CASSSGLAPGELFF
TRBJ1-1 once - TRBV15 TGTGCCACCAGCCCGGGTGGAGGGTTGTTGAACACTGAAGCTTTCTTT CATSPGGGLLNTEAFF
TRBJ2-1 - TRBD2 TRBV7-9 TGTGCCAGCAGCTTCCCGCCGGGACTACCATACAATGAGCAGTTCTTC CASSFPPGLPYNEQFF
TRBJ2-5 - TRBD1 TRBV29-1 TGCAGCGTGCCAGGGACAGGCCCGGAGACCCAGTACTTC CSVPGTGPETQYF
TRBJ2-7 - - TRBV5-1 TGCGCCAGCAGCTTGGCGCAGGCAACCTACGAGCAGTACTTC CASSLAQATYEQYF
TRBJ2-7 once TRBD1 TRBV5-6 TGTGCCAGCAGCTTGGCGGGACAGGGGGTCTACGAGCAGTACTTC CASSLAGQGVYEQYF
TRBJ2-5 - - TRBV7-9 TGTGCCAGCAGCACCCGGGGGGCGCGGGAGACCCAGTACTTC CASSTRGARETQYF
TRBJ1-3 - TRBD1 TRBV30 TGTGCCTGGAAGGGGACAGGGAGTGGAAACACCATATATTTT CAWKGTGSGNTIYF
TRBJ2-7 - - TRBV7-3 TGTGCCAGCAGCTTAACGGGGGGCTACGAGCAGTACTTC CASSLTGGYEQYF
TRBJ2-3 - - TRBV10-3 TGTGCCATCAGTGAGAGGGGCGGGATCGGAGATACGCAGTATTTT CAISERGGIGDTQYF
TRBJ1-1 - - TRBV29-1 TGCAGCGTTGAACCACAGGATGAAGCTTTCTTT CSVEPQDEAFF
TRBJ2-2 few - TRBV4-2 TGTGCCAGCAGCCAACTAGCCGGGGAGCTGTTTTTT CASSQLAGELFF
TRBJ1-1 - - TRBV28 TGTGCCAGCAGTTTAGGCGGAGTCGCTGAAGCTTTCTTT CASSLGGVAEAFF
TRBJ2-6 - - TRBV6-4 TGTGCCAGCAGTGAGGGCTCTGGGGCCAACGTCCTGACTTTC CASSEGSGANVLTF
TRBJ2-2 - - TRBV9 TGTGCCAGCAGCGTGAGGTCAGGGGACACCGGGGAGCTGTTTTTT CASSVRSGDTGELFF
TRBJ1-2 - TRBD1 TRBV7-6 TGTGCCAGCAGCTTAGGTCCAGGGGGCGCATCGGATGGCTACACCTTC CASSLGPGGASDGYTF
TRBJ1-2 - - TRBV18 TGTGCCAGCTCACCGGGGGGTAACTATGGCTACACCTTC CASSPGGNYGYTF
TRBJ1-1 few TRBD1 TRBV19 TGTGCCAGTAGTTCGGGACAGGGAGGTGGGACTGAAGCTTTCTTT CASSSGQGGGTEAFF
TRBJ2-7 - TRBD2 TRBV6-5 TGTGCCAGCAGACTAACTAGCGAGGGCTCCTACGAGCAGTACTTC CASRLTSEGSYEQYF
TRBJ1-2 - - TRBV5-6 TGTGCCAGCAGCTTATGGACCGCCGTCTATGGCTACACCTTC CASSLWTAVYGYTF
TRBJ1-1 few - TRBV11-2 TGTGCCAGCAGCGCTTCGAGGCGGCTGAACACTGAAGCTTTCTTT CASSASRRLNTEAFF
TRBJ1-1 - - TRBV20-1 TGCAGTGCTAGTTCATTTGAAGCTTTCTTT CSASSFEAFF
TRBJ2-1 - TRBD1 TRBV29-1 TGCAGCGTGGGACAGGGGAATGAGCAGTTCTTC CSVGQGNEQFF
TRBJ2-7 - - TRBV5-1 TGCGCCAGCAGCTTAGGGGAGCATCTACTGGACGAGCAGTACTTC CASSLGEHLLDEQYF